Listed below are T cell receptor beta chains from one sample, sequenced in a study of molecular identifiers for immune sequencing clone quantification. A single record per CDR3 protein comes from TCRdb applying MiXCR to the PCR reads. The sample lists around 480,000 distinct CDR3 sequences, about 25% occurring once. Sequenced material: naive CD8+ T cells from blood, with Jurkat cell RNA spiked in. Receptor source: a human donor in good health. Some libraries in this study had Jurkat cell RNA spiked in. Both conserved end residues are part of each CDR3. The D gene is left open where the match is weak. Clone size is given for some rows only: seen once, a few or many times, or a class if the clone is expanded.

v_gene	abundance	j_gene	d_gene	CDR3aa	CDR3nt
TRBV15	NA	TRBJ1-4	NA	CATGHGGDEKLFF	TGTGCCACCGGACACGGGGGGGATGAAAAACTGTTTTTT
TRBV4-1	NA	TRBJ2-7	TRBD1	CASSQVRDSSHEQYF	TGCGCCAGCAGCCAAGTACGGGACAGCTCCCACGAGCAGTACTTC
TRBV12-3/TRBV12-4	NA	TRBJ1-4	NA	CASRAPGNNEKLFF	TGTGCCAGCAGAGCCCCGGGGAACAATGAAAAACTGTTTTTT
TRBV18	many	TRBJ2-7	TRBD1	CASSSPGQGHEQYF	TGTGCCAGCTCATCTCCGGGACAGGGCCACGAGCAGTACTTC
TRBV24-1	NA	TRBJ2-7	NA	CATSDPRRVQYF	TGTGCCACCAGTGATCCCAGGAGGGTGCAGTACTTC
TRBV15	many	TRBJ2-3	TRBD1	CATSQDRGVTDTQYF	TGTGCCACCAGCCAAGACAGGGGTGTCACAGATACGCAGTATTTT
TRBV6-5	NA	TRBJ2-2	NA	CATTSGTGELFF	TGTGCCACGACCTCCGGGACCGGGGAGCTGTTTTTT
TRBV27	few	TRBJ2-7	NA	CASSPEQGPYEQYF	TGTGCCAGCAGTCCCGAACAGGGCCCGTACGAGCAGTACTTC
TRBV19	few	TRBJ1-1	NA	CASSIRGAGNTEAFF	TGTGCCAGTAGTATCCGGGGGGCTGGAAACACTGAAGCTTTCTTT
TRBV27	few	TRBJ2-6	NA	CASSPSFGPSGANVLTF	TGTGCCAGCAGTCCAAGCTTTGGGCCTTCTGGGGCCAACGTCCTGACTTTC
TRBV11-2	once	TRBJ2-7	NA	CASSLKRWSDEQYF	TGTGCCAGCAGCTTAAAAAGATGGAGCGACGAGCAGTACTTC
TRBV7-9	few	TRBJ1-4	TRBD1	CASSPGARGSKGTNEKLFF	TGTGCCAGCAGCCCAGGCGCCAGGGGGAGCAAGGGAACTAATGAAAAACTGTTTTTT
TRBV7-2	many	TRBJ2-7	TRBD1	CASSPTGAAEQYF	TGTGCCAGCAGCCCTACAGGGGCTGCCGAGCAGTACTTC
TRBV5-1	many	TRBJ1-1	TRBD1	CASSSRQGDTEAFF	TGCGCCAGCAGCTCGCGACAGGGTGACACTGAAGCTTTCTTT
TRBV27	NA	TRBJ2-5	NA	CASSYSGQETQYF	TGTGCCAGCAGTTATAGCGGACAAGAGACCCAGTACTTC
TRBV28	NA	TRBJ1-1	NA	CASSWGAPRTEAFF	TGTGCCAGCAGTTGGGGGGCACCGAGGACTGAAGCTTTCTTT
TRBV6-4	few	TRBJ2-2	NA	CASQTGNTGELFF	TGTGCCAGCCAAACAGGGAACACCGGGGAGCTGTTTTTT
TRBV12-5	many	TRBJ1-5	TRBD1	CASGLVLGQVLSNQPQHF	TGTGCTAGTGGTTTGGTCCTCGGACAGGTCCTAAGCAATCAGCCCCAGCATTTT
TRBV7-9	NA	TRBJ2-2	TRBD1	CASSLGQGVSGELFF	TGTGCCAGCAGCTTAGGACAGGGGGTCTCCGGGGAGCTGTTTTTT
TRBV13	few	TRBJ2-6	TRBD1	CASSPTPGTGAGANVLTF	TGTGCCAGCAGCCCGACTCCAGGGACAGGGGCTGGGGCCAACGTCCTGACTTTC
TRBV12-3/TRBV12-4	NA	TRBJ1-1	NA	CASKGRLNTGAFF	TGTGCCAGCAAAGGCAGGCTGAACACTGGAGCTTTCTTT
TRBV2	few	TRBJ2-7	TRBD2	CASSEALREFYEQYF	TGTGCCAGCAGTGAAGCGCTGCGGGAGTTCTACGAGCAGTACTTC
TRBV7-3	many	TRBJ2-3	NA	CASSLQVPDTQYF	TGTGCCAGCAGCTTACAGGTTCCAGATACGCAGTATTTT
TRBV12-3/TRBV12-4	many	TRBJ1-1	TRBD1	CASSPDRVEAFF	TGTGCCAGCAGTCCTGACAGGGTCGAAGCTTTCTTT
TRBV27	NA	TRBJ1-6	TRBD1	CVSSWGQLTPLPF	TGTGTCAGCAGTTGGGGACAGCTAACACCCCTCCCCTTT
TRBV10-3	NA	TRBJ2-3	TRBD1	CAISESDIGDRDPDTQYF	TGTGCCATCAGTGAATCAGACATTGGGGACAGGGACCCAGATACGCAGTATTTT
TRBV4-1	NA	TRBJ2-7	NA	CASSQEIATANKVF	TGCGCCAGCAGCCAAGAGATTGCGACAGCCAACAAGGTCTTC
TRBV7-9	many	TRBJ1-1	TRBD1	CASSRTGEEAFF	TGTGCCAGCAGCCGGACAGGGGAAGAAGCTTTCTTT
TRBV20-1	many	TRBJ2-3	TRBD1	CSARDGGTGADTQYF	TGCAGTGCTAGAGATGGTGGGACAGGGGCAGATACGCAGTATTTT
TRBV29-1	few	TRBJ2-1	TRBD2	CSVEGTSGKYNEQFF	TGCAGCGTCGAAGGGACTAGCGGGAAGTACAATGAGCAGTTCTTC
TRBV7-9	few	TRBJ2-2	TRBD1	CASSPTVDRDWYTGELFF	TGTGCCAGCAGCCCGACAGTCGACAGGGATTGGTACACCGGGGAGCTGTTTTTT
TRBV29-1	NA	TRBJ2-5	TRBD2	CSVLRAGEPQYF	TGCAGCGTTCTAAGGGCGGGAGAGCCCCAGTACTTC
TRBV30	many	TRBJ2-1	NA	CAWSYGVANEQFF	TGTGCCTGGAGTTACGGGGTTGCCAATGAGCAGTTCTTC
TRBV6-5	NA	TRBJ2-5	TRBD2	CASSETSGVETQYF	TGTGCCAGCAGCGAGACTAGCGGGGTTGAGACCCAGTACTTC
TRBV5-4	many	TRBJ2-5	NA	CASSLWLGTKQETQYF	TGTGCCAGCAGCTTATGGTTGGGGACAAAACAAGAGACCCAGTACTTC
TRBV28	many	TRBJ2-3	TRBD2	CASSLFSGDTQYF	TGTGCCAGCAGTTTATTTAGCGGGGATACGCAGTATTTT
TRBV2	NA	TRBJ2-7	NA	CASSEFPASYEQYF	TGTGCCAGCAGTGAATTTCCAGCAAGTTACGAGCAGTACTTC
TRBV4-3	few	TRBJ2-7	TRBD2	CASSQGTSGRYEQYF	TGCGCCAGCAGCCAAGGGACTAGCGGGAGGTACGAGCAGTACTTC
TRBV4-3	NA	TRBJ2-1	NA	CASSQEGTGTCNEQFF	TGCGCCAGCAGCCAAGAAGGGACGGGTACCTGCAATGAGCAGTTCTTC
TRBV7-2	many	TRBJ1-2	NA	CASSLGTAFYGYTF	TGTGCCAGCAGCTTAGGGACAGCCTTCTATGGCTACACCTTC
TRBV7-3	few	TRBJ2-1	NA	CASSQVTGHEQFF	TGTGCCAGCAGCCAGGTAACGGGTCATGAGCAGTTCTTC
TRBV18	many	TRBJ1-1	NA	CASSPGYMNTEAFF	TGTGCCAGCTCACCAGGTTACATGAACACTGAAGCTTTCTTT
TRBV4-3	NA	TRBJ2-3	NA	CASSQERGRGSPDTQYF	TGCGCCAGCAGCCAAGAGAGGGGGAGAGGGAGCCCAGATACGCAGTATTTT
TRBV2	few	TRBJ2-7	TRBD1	CASSENWDSRYEQYF	TGTGCCAGCAGTGAAAACTGGGACAGCCGCTACGAGCAGTACTTC
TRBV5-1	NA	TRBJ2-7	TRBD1	CASSLAPRDRDNEQYF	TGCGCCAGCAGCTTGGCCCCACGGGACAGGGATAACGAGCAGTACTTC
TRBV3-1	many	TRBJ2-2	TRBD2	CASSLAGGPGELFF	TGTGCCAGCAGCCTAGCGGGAGGGCCCGGGGAGCTGTTTTTT
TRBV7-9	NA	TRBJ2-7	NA	CASSPGGAIYEQHF	TGTGCCAGCAGCCCGGGCGGGGCTATTTACGAGCAGCACTTC
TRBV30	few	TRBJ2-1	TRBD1	CAWSVPGGEQFF	TGTGCCTGGAGTGTACCAGGGGGCGAGCAGTTCTTC
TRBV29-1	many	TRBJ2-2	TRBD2	CSVVTSGRAPGELFF	TGCAGCGTAGTCACTAGCGGGAGGGCCCCCGGGGAGCTGTTTTTT